The entry below gives a single T cell receptor (beta chain) sequence along with its context. These data belong to a study of blood T cells in healthy people across ages. With 0 bases removed from V and 6 bases from J, the gap between germline ends came to 11 bases. The germline V gene has CDR1 SQVTM and CDR2 ANQGSEA. This CDR3 comprises 13 residues. With a J-beta primer mix and a sample-barcoded 5' primer, a second PCR ran roughly 6 to 11 cycles. TCRdb reanalysed the 5' RACE reads using MiXCR and keeps one entry per CDR3 protein. The sample shows about 930,000 distinct CDR3 sequences, 25% to 35% of them seen only once. Separately, the same data were catalogued under a study of T cells of mothers and their children.

This sequence originates from a middle-aged woman in good health. The rearrangement links TRBV29-1 to TRBJ1-1, with D possibly matching TRBD1 (5 bases). The sequenced sample was blood. This CDR3 is CSVEEPTEPEAFF. CDR3 coding DNA: TGCAGCGTTGAAGAACCGACAGAGCCTGAAGCTTTCTTT.